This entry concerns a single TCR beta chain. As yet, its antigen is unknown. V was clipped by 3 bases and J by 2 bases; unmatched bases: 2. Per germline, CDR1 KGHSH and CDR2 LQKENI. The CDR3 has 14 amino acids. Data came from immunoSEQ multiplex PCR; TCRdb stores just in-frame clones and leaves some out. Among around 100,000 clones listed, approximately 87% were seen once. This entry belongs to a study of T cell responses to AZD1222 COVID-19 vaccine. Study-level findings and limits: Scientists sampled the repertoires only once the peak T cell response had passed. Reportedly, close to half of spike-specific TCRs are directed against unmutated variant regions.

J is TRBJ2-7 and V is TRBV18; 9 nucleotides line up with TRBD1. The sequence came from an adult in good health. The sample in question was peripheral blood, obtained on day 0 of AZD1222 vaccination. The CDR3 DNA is TGTGCCAGCTCACCGGGACAGGGACCCTACGAGCAGTACTTC. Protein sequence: CASSPGQGPYEQYF. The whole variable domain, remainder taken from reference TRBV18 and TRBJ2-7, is NAGVMQNPRHLVRRRGQEARLRCSPMKGHSHVYWYRQLPEEGLKFMVYLQKENIIDESGMPKERFSAEFPKEGPSILRIQQVVRGDSAAYFCASSPGQGPYEQYFGPGTRLTVT.